The T cell receptor beta chain under discussion was sequenced for a study of TIL therapy for anti-PD-1-resistant metastatic lung cancer. The wider study: Tumors were harvested before any PD-1/PD-L1 blockade. Several tumors were EGFR-mutant and two were ALK-rearranged. Broader study findings: Infused TIL clonotypes partially replaced the baseline blood repertoire, then decayed over months.

This was the immunoSEQ v3 assay. Using immunoSEQ multiplex PCR, the repertoire was profiled, and TCRdb retains in-frame clones only, with some absent. The table lists tens of thousands of clones, around 86% of them singletons, with just over 2.5% in the top ten. The time point: pre-treatment sample, taken before nivolumab and TIL therapy. To note about this clone: Its antigen is still unknown.

Sequencing used blood, obtained at baseline. The source of this sequence is a person between 25 and 79 years old with non-small cell lung cancer.

The CDR3 coding sequence is TGCGCCAGCAGCTTGGGGCGGCTCTATGGCTACACCTTC. This sequence encodes CASSLGRLYGYTF. The V call is TRBV5-1, the J call TRBJ1-2; D is unclear. Trimming took off 0 bases at V and 4 bases at J, with 7 bases between the two ends. In germline, CDR1 is SGHRS, CDR2 YFSETQ. This CDR3 contains 13 residues.